This T cell receptor (beta chain) emerged from a study of CD8 T cells in ankylosing spondylitis. Study-level results: Blood from ankylosing spondylitis patients appeared to carry a characteristic roughly 8-variant TCR beta motif.

Trimming pared 1 base from V and 6 bases from J, leaving 6 bases between. Germline V gives CDR1 LGHDT, CDR2 YNNKEL (reference sequence). The CDR3 is 12 residues long. This clonotype came up a few times. Its antigen is not known. TCR beta libraries were made by quantitative 5'-RACE with molecular barcodes. MiXCR, applied by TCRdb to the 5' RACE reads, yields one record per CDR3 protein. Of a few hundred thousand distinct CDR3 sequences in the sample, about 22% were seen once. Sequences were obtained from blood, either unsorted or a sorted T cell fraction (not recorded which). The chain links TRBV3-1 to TRBJ1-2; the D is unclear. The clonotype was recovered from a male donor with ankylosing spondylitis. CDR3 protein: CASSQARNGYTF. The DNA of the CDR3 is TGTGCCAGCAGCCAAGCGAGGAATGGCTACACCTTC.